This TCR beta chain originates from a study of cytomegalovirus exposure and HLA in healthy donors. The length of the CDR3 is 16 residues. Trimming removed 4 bases from V and 4 bases from J, with 18 bases in between. Looked up from germline, CDR1 is SGHRS and CDR2 is YFSETQ. With respect to this clone: Its antigen remains unidentified.

The PCR made use of 60 Vbeta and 13 Jbeta primers. The method was immunoSEQ multiplex PCR; TCRdb's version includes in-frame clones alone and lacks a portion of them. The specimen's table records 150,000 or so clones. Points from the study as a whole: Later work associated approximately 17,000 TCR beta sequences with HLA alleles at 0.05 false discovery rate.

The chain uses TRBV5-1 and TRBJ2-1; perhaps TRBD2 as D (5 bases). This sequence was found in a woman aged 50 to 65 in good health and CMV-seronegative. The specimen sequenced was PBMCs. In nucleotides, the CDR3 is TGCGCCAGCAGCCCTTATAGGACCACGGGGTACAATGAGCAGTTCTTC. Protein sequence: CASSPYRTTGYNEQFF.